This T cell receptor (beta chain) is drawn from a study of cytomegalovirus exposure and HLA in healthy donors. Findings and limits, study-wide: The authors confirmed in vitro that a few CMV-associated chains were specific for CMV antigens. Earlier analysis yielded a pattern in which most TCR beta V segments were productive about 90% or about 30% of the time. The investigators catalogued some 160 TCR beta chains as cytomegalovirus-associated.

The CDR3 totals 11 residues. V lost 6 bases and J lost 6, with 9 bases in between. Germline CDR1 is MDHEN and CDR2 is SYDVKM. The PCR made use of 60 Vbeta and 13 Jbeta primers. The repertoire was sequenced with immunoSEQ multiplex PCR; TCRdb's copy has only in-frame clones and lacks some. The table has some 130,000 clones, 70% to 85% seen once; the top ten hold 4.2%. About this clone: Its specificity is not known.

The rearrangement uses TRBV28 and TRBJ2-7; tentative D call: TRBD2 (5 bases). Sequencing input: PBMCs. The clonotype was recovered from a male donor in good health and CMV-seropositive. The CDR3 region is CASRFGLEQYF. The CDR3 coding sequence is TGTGCCAGCAGGTTCGGACTCGAGCAGTACTTC.